The source of this T cell receptor beta chain is a study of glioma-infiltrating T cells. Using RNA template, CDR3s of TCR alpha and beta were amplified with iRepertoire arm-PCR. Tissue mRNA or PBMC total RNA, about 90-450 ng, went into one-step reverse transcription and amplification. TCRdb ran MiXCR on the multiplex PCR reads and lists one entry per CDR3 protein. The sample shows under 200,000 distinct CDR3 sequences, around 40% of them seen only once. The V gene end was trimmed by 6 bases and the J gene end by 6 bases; junction bases not matched to a gene: 11. CDR1 and CDR2 from the germline V gene are SNHLY and FYNNEI. The CDR3 is 14 amino acids. This clonotype was found a few times.

The V and J genes are TRBV2 and TRBJ2-7; 7 nucleotides agree with TRBD1. Sequenced sample: glioma tissue, nonneoplastic brain tissue, or PBMCs (not recorded which). The clonotype comes from a human donor with low-grade glioma or glioblastoma, undergoing nonglioma brain surgery, or in good health (not recorded which). The DNA for the CDR3 is TGTGCCAGCAGGGAACGGACAGGACCGTCCGAGCAGTACTTC. Its translation is CASRERTGPSEQYF.